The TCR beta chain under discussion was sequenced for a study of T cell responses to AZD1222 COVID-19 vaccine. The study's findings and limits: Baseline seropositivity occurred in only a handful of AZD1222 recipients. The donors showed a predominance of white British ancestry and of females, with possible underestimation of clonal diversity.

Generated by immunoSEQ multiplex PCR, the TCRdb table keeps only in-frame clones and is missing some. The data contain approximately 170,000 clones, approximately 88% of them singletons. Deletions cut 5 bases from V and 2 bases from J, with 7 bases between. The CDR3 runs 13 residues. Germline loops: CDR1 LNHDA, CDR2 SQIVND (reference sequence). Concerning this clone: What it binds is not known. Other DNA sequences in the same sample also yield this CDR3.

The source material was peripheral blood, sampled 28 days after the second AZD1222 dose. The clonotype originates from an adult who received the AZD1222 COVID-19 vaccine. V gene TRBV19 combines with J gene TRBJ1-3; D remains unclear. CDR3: CASSPWAGNTIYF. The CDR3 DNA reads TGTGCCAGTAGTCCCTGGGCTGGAAACACCATATATTTT.